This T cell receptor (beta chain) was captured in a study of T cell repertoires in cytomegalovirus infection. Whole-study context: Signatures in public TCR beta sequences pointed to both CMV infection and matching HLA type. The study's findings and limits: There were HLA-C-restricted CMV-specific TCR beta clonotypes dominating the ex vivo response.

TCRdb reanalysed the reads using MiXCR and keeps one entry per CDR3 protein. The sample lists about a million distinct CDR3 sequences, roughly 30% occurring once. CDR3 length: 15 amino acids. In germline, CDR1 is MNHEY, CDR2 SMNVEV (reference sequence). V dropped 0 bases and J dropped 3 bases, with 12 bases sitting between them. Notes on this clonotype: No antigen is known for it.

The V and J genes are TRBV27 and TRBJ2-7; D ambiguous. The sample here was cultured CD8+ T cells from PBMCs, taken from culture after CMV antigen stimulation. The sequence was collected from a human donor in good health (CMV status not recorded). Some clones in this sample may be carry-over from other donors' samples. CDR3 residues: CASSLSTGGVYEQYV. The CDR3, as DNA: TGTGCCAGCAGTTTATCGACGGGTGGAGTCTACGAGCAGTACGTC.